This T cell receptor beta chain was found in a study of T cell changes during pregnancy in multiple sclerosis. A few counts support this clone. CDR3 length equals 13 residues. The V gene lost 6 bases and the J gene lost 5 bases, with 14 bases spanning the gap. CDR1 and CDR2 (germline): MNHEY, SVGAGI. Profiled with immunoSEQ multiplex PCR; TCRdb holds only in-frame clones, not every one. Of about 100,000 clones in the sample, roughly 93% were seen once. The origin of this receptor is a female donor with multiple sclerosis, enrolled in a pregnancy study. The V gene is TRBV6-5, the J gene TRBJ2-7; TRBD1 might be the D (6 bases). Sequenced here: peripheral blood, sampled before pregnancy. CDR3 sequence (DNA): TGTGCCAGCAGAAAACAGGGAGCGGACGAGCAGTACTTC. Translation gives CASRKQGADEQYF.